The next 22 T cell receptor beta chains were all read from a single sample in a study of T cells in Graves' hyperthyroidism and ophthalmopathy. TCR beta CDR3 sequences were amplified from RNA transcripts. Using the HTBI primer set, a first-round RT-PCR was run on the TCR CDR3. One entry per CDR3 protein, called by TCRdb with MiXCR from the multiplex PCR reads. Found here are around 300,000 distinct CDR3 sequences, about an eighth of them singletons; the top ten hold less than 8%. Input material: blood. All receptors come from a woman between 35 and 50 years old with Graves' hyperthyroidism.

This clonotype was seen many times. This chain joins TRBV7-9 and TRBJ2-5; tentatively, D is TRBD1 (6 bases). CDR3 size: 14 residues. The germline V gene has CDR1 SEHNR and CDR2 FQNEAQ (reference sequence). V dropped 4 bases and J dropped 0 bases, with 9 bases sitting between them. The CDR3 DNA sequence: TGTGCCAGCAGCTATGGGGGCTACCAAGAGACCCAGTACTTC. Translated, it gives CASSYGGYQETQYF.

There are a few counts of this clonotype. The chain has TRBV4-1 and TRBJ1-5; D unresolved. V lost 5 bases, J lost 0 bases, and 17 bases lay in between. The CDR3 has 17 residues. Germline CDR1 and CDR2: MGHRA and YSYEKL. As DNA, the CDR3 is TGCGCCAGCAGCTCTCGTGAGGGCAGGAGTAGCAATCAGCCCCAGCATTTT. Amino acids: CASSSREGRSSNQPQHF.

Worth noting for this clonotype: The CDR3 carries no conserved terminal phenylalanine or tryptophan, so it likely arises from a read error. The limits of the CDR3 on the DNA are not certain, so only TCRdb's listed CDR3 is given. The V and J genes are TRBV28 and TRBJ1-1; the D call in the table, TRBD1, was not verified against the DNA. The CDR3 sequence runs 13 residues, both termini included. CDR1 MDHEN and CDR2 SYDVKM come from the germline V gene. The CDR3 reads CASSVGGNTEALL.

This clonotype has a count of ten or more. The genes are TRBV7-9 and TRBJ1-2, with 7 bases matching TRBD1. From germline, CDR1 is SEHNR and CDR2 FQNEAQ (reference sequence). This CDR3 region has 16 residues. V lost 0 bases, J lost 8 bases, and 12 bases stayed unmatched. This chain's CDR3 is CASSLAPQTGRSGYTF. Here the CDR3 DNA reads TGTGCCAGCAGCTTAGCGCCCCAGACAGGGCGGAGCGGCTACACCTTC. Full variable domain (remainder filled in from reference TRBV7-9 and TRBJ1-2): DTGVSQNPRHKITKRGQNVTFRCDPISEHNRLYWYRQTLGQGPEFLTYFQNEAQLEKSRLLSDRFSAERPKGSFSTLEIQRTEQGDSAMYLCASSLAPQTGRSGYTFGSGTRLTVV.

This clonotype was counted only a few times. Being one base from a much bigger clone, this may be a read error. V gene TRBV10-2 combines with J gene TRBJ1-5; TRBD1 is a possible D gene (5 bases). The CDR3 sequence is 15 residues long. Per the germline V gene, CDR1 is WSHSY and CDR2 is SAAADI. The CDR3 protein is CASSEWGYSSQPQHF. The CDR3 coding sequence is TGCGCCAGCAGTGAGTGGGGCTATAGCAGTCAGCCCCAGCATTTT.

This clonotype showed up many times. The chain employs TRBV28 and TRBJ1-5; D gene unclear. The V end lost 3 bases, the J end lost 4 bases, and 10 bases lay between the germline ends. There are 14 residues in the CDR3. CDR1 is MDHEN and CDR2 is SYDVKM in the germline V gene. Here the CDR3 DNA reads TGTGCCAGCAGTTTTATTTCCATAAATCAGCCCCAGCATTTT. The encoded protein is CASSFISINQPQHF.

In its sample, this clonotype was seen many times. The rearrangement uses TRBV10-3 and TRBJ1-2; 9 nucleotides align to TRBD1. CDR3 length equals 14 residues. V was pared by 6 bases and J by 6 bases, with 8 bases of the junction left unmatched. Looked up from germline, CDR1 is ENHRY and CDR2 is SYGVKD. The CDR3, as DNA: TGTGCCATCAGCGGGGTACAGGGGGCACATGGCTACACCTTC. Protein sequence: CAISGVQGAHGYTF.

This chain uses TRBV12-3 or TRBV12-4 with TRBJ2-1; 11 bases agree with TRBD2. V dropped 6 bases and J dropped 5; count of bases not matched to a gene: 3. This CDR3 is 14 amino acids long. DNA for the CDR3: TGTGCCAGCAGAGGACTAGCGGGCCACAATGAGCAGTTCTTC. This encodes CASRGLAGHNEQFF.

This clonotype came up many times. This rearrangement joins TRBV19 to TRBJ1-5, with 7 bases lining up with TRBD1. The CDR3 has 17 amino acids. V lost 7 bases, J lost 0 bases, and 12 bases stayed unmatched. CDR1 and CDR2 from the germline V gene are LNHDA and SQIVND (reference sequence). The chain's CDR3 is CASTPRWTGFSNQPQHF. CDR3 nucleotides: TGTGCCAGTACCCCCCGATGGACAGGATTTAGCAATCAGCCCCAGCATTTT.

This clonotype was recorded at least ten times. The V and J genes are TRBV7-2 and TRBJ2-3, with unresolved D. The CDR3 contains 12 residues. V lost 5 bases, J lost 5 bases, and 8 bases lay in between. Germline CDR1 SGHTA, CDR2 FQGNSA. In DNA, the CDR3 is TGTGCCAGCAGCATACCGGGAGATACGCAGTATTTT. Protein: CASSIPGDTQYF.

This clonotype was seen only a few times. DNA of the CDR3: TGTGCCACTCTCCCACGGGTCGGATATGGCTACACCTTC. Translation: CATLPRVGYGYTF. The genes are TRBV19 and TRBJ1-2; D remains unclear. CDR1 and CDR2 (germline): LNHDA, SQIVND (reference sequence). V lost 10 bases, J lost 5 bases, and 17 bases lay in between. The CDR3 spans 13 residues.

The J gene is TRBJ1-1, the V gene TRBV15; D possibly corresponds to TRBD1 (6 bases). Germline V gene data show CDR1 as LNHNV and CDR2 as YYDKDF (reference sequence). The CDR3 spans 14 residues. V lost 0 bases and J lost 8, with 13 bases in between. In DNA form, the CDR3 reads TGTGCCACCAGCAGAGATCAGTGGGGGCGCGAAGCTTTCTTT. Amino acids: CATSRDQWGREAFF.

As for this clonotype: One base away lies a much larger clone, so this may be a sequencing read error. V and J are TRBV6-1 and TRBJ2-2; D is perhaps TRBD2 (5 bases). CDR3 length: 15 residues. CDR1 and CDR2 (germline): MNHNS, SASEGT. CDR3 sequence (DNA): TGTGCCAGCAGTGAAGCGCTCCAGTCGACCGGGGAGCTGTCTTTT. As protein: CASSEALQSTGELSF.

The rearrangement joins TRBV19 to TRBJ2-7; the match to TRBD2 covers 11 bases. The CDR3 is 15 residues long. Germline V gene lookup returns CDR1 LNHDA and CDR2 SQIVND (reference sequence). V was pared by 7 bases and J by 6 bases, with 11 bases of the junction left unmatched. The DNA for the CDR3 is TGTGCCAGTATGTCGAAGACTAGCGGGAAAGCCGAGCAGTACTTC. Amino acid sequence: CASMSKTSGKAEQYF. Full variable domain (rest looked up from reference TRBV19 and TRBJ2-7): DGGITQSPKYLFRKEGQNVTLSCEQNLNHDAMYWYRQDPGQGLRLIYYSQIVNDFQKGDIAEGYSVSREKKESFPLTVTSAQKNPTAFYLCASMSKTSGKAEQYFGPGTRLTVT.

The table lists this clonotype with a few counts. The CDR3 region is CASSIARTGLNTEAFF. The DNA for the CDR3 is TGTGCCAGTAGTATAGCCCGGACAGGCCTAAACACTGAAGCTTTCTTT. J is TRBJ1-1 and V is TRBV19, with 7 bases that match TRBD1. The V gene end was trimmed by 1 base and the J gene end by 2 bases; junction bases not matched to a gene: 7. This CDR3 region has 16 residues. CDR1 LNHDA and CDR2 SQIVND come from the germline V gene (reference sequence).

This clonotype showed up many times. The J gene is TRBJ1-1, the V gene TRBV7-2, with 7 bases identical to TRBD1. The V and J ends lost 6 bases and 1 base, in that order; junction bases with no gene match: 2. The CDR3 extends over 13 amino acids. Germline CDR1 and CDR2: SGHTA and FQGNSA. CDR3 loop: CASRPGGNTEAFF. CDR3 DNA sequence: TGTGCCAGCAGGCCAGGGGGGAACACTGAAGCTTTCTTT.

This clonotype appeared many times. The chain carries TRBV2 and TRBJ2-7; no definite D call. V was pared by 3 bases and J by 4 bases, with 16 bases between. CDR1 and CDR2 from the germline V gene are SNHLY and FYNNEI. The CDR3 totals 15 residues. The CDR3 sequence: CASSDQTREEYEQYF. CDR3 bases: TGTGCCAGCAGTGACCAGACTCGTGAGGAGTACGAGCAGTACTTC.

This clonotype came up many times. This chain connects TRBV7-9 to TRBJ2-5; D not resolved. Trimming stripped 5 bases from V and 5 bases from J, with 15 bases between. This CDR3 has 14 residues. Germline V gene sequence: CDR1 SEHNR, CDR2 FQNEAQ (reference sequence). In DNA, the CDR3 is TGTGCCAGCAGCCCGTCACGTCCCTCCGAGACCCAGTACTTC. It encodes CASSPSRPSETQYF. The full variable domain, its missing parts supplied by reference TRBV7-9 and TRBJ2-5, is DTGVSQNPRHKITKRGQNVTFRCDPISEHNRLYWYRQTLGQGPEFLTYFQNEAQLEKSRLLSDRFSAERPKGSFSTLEIQRTEQGDSAMYLCASSPSRPSETQYFGPGTRLLVL.

This clonotype was seen at least ten times. V gene TRBV6-5 combines with J gene TRBJ1-6, with 11 bases fitting TRBD1. Trimming took 2 bases from V and 13 from J; bases not matched to a gene: 7. The CDR3 spans 15 residues. CDR1 is MNHEY, CDR2 SVGAGI, per germline. CDR3 DNA: TGTGCCAGCAGTTACAAAGGGACAGGGGGAAATCCCCTCCACTTT. It codes for CASSYKGTGGNPLHF.

This clonotype showed up many times. This sequence joins TRBV11-3 and TRBJ1-1, with 11 bases lining up with TRBD1. The CDR3 has 13 amino acids. The trim removed 6 bases at V and 5 bases at J, leaving 2 bases unmatched. In germline, CDR1 is SGHNT, CDR2 YENEEA. CDR3 sequence: CASRGQGATEAFF. CDR3 in DNA: TGTGCCAGCAGAGGACAGGGGGCGACTGAAGCTTTCTTT.

As regards this clonotype: A much larger clone sits a single nucleotide away, making a read error possible. The chain has TRBV25-1 and TRBJ2-1, with D possibly called TRBD1 or TRBD2 (6 bases each). CDR3 size: 18 residues. CDR1 and CDR2 from the germline V gene are MGHDK and SYGVNS. The V gene lost 5 bases and the J gene lost 8 bases, with 28 bases spanning the gap. This CDR3 reads CASSKTGTGVRDYDEQFF. The CDR3 DNA reads as TGTGCCAGCAGTAAGACAGGTACGGGAGTACGGGATTACGATGAGCAGTTCTTC.

This chain uses TRBV7-3 with TRBJ2-1, with D perhaps matching TRBD2 (5 bases). This CDR3 region has 15 residues. CDR1 SGHTA and CDR2 FQGTGA come from the germline V gene. The V gene lost 0 bases and the J gene lost 5 bases, with 11 bases spanning the gap. CDR3 coding DNA: TGTGCCAGCAGCTTAACGCTAGCTAACCACAATGAGCAGTTCTTC. Its translation is CASSLTLANHNEQFF.